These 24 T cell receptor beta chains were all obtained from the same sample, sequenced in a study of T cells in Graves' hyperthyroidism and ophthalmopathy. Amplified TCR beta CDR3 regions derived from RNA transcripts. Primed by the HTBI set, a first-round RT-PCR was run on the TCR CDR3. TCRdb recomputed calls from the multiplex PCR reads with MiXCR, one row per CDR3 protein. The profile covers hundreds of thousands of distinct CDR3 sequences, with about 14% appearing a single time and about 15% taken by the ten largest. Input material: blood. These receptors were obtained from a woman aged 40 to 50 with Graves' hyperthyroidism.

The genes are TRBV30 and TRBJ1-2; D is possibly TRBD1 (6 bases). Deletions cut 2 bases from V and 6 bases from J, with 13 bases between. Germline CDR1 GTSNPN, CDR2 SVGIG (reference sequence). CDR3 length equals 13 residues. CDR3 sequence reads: CAWSLIQGHGYTF. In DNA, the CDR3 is TGTGCCTGGAGTCTCATACAGGGACATGGCTACACCTTC.

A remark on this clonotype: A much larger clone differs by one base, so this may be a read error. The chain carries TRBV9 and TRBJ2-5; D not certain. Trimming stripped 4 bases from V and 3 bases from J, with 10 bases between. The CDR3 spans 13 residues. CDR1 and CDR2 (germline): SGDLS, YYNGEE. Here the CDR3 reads CASSRRKEETQYF. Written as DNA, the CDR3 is TGTGCCAGCAGCCGACGGAAAGAAGAGACCCAGTACTTC.

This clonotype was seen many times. DNA of the CDR3: TGTGCCAGCAGGTACGGAGGGACCTACGAGCAGTACTTC. Amino acids: CASRYGGTYEQYF. The chain combines TRBV12-3 or TRBV12-4 with TRBJ2-7; weak D call: TRBD2 (6 bases). The CDR3 is 13 amino acids. With 6 bases removed from V and 2 bases from J, the gap between germline ends came to 11 bases.

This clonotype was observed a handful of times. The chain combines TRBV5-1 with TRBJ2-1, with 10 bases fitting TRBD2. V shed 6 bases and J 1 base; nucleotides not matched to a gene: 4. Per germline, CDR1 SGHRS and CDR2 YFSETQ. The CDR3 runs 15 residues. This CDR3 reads CASTSGSDSYNEQFF. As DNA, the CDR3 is TGCGCCAGCACTAGCGGGAGTGATTCCTACAATGAGCAGTTCTTC.

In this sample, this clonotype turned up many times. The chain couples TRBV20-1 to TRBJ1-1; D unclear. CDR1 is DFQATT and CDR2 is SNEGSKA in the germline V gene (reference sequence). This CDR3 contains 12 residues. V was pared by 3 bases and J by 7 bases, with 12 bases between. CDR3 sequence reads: CSASGPLYEAFF. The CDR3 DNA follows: TGCAGTGCTAGTGGTCCTCTTTATGAAGCTTTCTTT.

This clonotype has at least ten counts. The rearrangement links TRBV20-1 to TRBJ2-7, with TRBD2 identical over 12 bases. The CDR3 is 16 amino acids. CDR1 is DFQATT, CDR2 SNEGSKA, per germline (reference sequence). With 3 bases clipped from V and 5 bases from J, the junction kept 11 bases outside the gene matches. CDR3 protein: CSASTRTSGTRDEQYF. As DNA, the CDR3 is TGCAGTGCTAGCACCAGGACTAGCGGGACACGGGACGAGCAGTACTTC.

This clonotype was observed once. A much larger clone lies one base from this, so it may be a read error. CDR3 sequence: CSLGQALADTQYF. The CDR3 coding sequence is TGCAGCCTAGGACAGGCTCTCGCAGATACGCAGTATTTT. The rearrangement joins TRBV29-1 to TRBJ2-3; 7 bases agree with TRBD1. CDR3 length equals 13 residues. The trim removed 8 bases at V and 4 bases at J, leaving 9 bases unmatched. Germline CDR1 and CDR2: SQVTM and ANQGSEA.

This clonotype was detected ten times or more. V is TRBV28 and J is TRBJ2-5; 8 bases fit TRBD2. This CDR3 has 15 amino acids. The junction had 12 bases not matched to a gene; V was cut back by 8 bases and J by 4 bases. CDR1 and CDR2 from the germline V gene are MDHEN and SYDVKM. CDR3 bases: TGTGCCAGCGGGAAAGCGGGAGTCAATCTAGAGACCCAGTACTTC. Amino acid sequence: CASGKAGVNLETQYF.

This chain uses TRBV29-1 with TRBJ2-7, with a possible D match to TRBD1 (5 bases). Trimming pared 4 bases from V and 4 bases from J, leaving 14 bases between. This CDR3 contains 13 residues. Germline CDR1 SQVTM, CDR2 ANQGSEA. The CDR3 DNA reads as TGCAGCGTTGTGGGTCAGGGCGGTTACGAGCAGTACTTC. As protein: CSVVGQGGYEQYF.

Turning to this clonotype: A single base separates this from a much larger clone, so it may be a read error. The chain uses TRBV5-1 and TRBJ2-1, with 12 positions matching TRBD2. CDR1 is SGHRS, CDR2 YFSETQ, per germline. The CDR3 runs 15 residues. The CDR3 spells CASRPSGRALNEQFF. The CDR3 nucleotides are TGTGCCAGCAGACCTAGCGGGAGGGCCCTCAATGAGCAGTTCTTC. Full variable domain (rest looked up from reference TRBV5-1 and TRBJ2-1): KAGVTQTPRYLIKTRGQQVTLSCSPISGHRSVSWYQQTPGQGLQFLFEYFSETQRNKGNFPGRFSGRQFSNSRSEMNVSTLELGDSALYLCASRPSGRALNEQFFGPGTRLTVL.

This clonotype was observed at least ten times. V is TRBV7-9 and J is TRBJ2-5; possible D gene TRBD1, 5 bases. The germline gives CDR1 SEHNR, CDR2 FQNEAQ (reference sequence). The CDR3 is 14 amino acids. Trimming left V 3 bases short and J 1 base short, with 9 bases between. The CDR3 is CASSLVQGQETQYF. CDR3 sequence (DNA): TGTGCCAGCAGCTTGGTCCAGGGCCAAGAGACCCAGTACTTC.

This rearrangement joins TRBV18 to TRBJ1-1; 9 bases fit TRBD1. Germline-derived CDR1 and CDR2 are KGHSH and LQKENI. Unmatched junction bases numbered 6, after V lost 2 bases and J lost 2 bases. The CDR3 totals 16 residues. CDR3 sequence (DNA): TGTGCCAGCTCACCAACTAGGGACAGGGCTAACACTGAAGCTTTCTTT. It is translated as CASSPTRDRANTEAFF.

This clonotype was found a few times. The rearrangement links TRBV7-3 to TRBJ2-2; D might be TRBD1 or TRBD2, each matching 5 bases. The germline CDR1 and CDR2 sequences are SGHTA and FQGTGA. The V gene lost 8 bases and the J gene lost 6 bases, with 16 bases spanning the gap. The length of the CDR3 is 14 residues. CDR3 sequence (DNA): TGTGCCAGCCAGGGTACCCCCGGGGCCGGGGAGCTGTTTTTT. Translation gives CASQGTPGAGELFF. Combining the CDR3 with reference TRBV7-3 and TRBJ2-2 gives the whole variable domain GAGVSQTPSNKVTEKGKYVELRCDPISGHTALYWYRQSLGQGPEFLIYFQGTGAADDSGLPNDRFFAVRPEGSVSTLKIQRTERGDSAVYLCASQGTPGAGELFFGEGSRLTVL.

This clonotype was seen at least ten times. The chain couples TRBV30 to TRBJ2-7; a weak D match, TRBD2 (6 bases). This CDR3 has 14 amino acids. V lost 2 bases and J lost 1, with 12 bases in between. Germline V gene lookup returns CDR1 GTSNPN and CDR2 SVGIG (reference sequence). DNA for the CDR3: TGTGCCTGGAGTTCCCGGGACTCGTCCTACGAGCAGTACTTC. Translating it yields CAWSSRDSSYEQYF.

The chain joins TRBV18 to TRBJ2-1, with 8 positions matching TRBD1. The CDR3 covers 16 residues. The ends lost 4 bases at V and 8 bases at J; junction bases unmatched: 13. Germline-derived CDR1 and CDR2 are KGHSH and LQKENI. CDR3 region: CASSLQLGQGFDEQFF. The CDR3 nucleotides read TGTGCCAGCTCACTACAGCTAGGACAGGGTTTTGATGAGCAGTTCTTC.

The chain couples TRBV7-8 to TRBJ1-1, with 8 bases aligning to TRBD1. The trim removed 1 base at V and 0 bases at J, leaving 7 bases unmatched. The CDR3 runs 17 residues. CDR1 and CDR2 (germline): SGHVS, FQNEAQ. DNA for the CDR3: TGTGCCAGCAGCTTAGGGACAGGGTTTTCGATGAACACTGAAGCTTTCTTT. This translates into CASSLGTGFSMNTEAFF.

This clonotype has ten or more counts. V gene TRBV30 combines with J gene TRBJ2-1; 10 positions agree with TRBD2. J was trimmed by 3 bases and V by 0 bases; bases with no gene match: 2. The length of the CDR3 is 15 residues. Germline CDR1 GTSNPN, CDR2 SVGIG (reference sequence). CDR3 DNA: TGTGCCTGGAGTGTACTAGCGGGAATCTACAATGAGCAGTTCTTC. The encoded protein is CAWSVLAGIYNEQFF.

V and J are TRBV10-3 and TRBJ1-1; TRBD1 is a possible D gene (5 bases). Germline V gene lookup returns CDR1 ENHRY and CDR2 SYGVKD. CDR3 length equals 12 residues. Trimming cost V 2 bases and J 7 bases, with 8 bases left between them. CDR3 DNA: TGTGCCATCAGTGAGATGGGGCTTGAAGCTTTCTTT. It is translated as CAISEMGLEAFF.

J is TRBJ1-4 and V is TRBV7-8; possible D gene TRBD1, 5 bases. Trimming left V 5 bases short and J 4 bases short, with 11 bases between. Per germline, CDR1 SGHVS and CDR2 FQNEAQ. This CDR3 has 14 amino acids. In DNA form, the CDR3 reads TGTGCCAGCAGCCCCCGACAGAATAATGAAAAACTGTTTTTT. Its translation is CASSPRQNNEKLFF.

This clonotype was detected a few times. The CDR3 here is CASRPDGPNNQPQHF. CDR3 in DNA: TGTGCCAGCAGACCGGACGGACCTAACAATCAGCCCCAGCATTTT. The chain recombines TRBV27 with TRBJ1-5; D gene ambiguous. The CDR3 is 15 residues long. CDR1 MNHEY and CDR2 SMNVEV come from the germline V gene (reference sequence). V was trimmed by 6 bases and J by 3 bases, leaving 15 bases between them.

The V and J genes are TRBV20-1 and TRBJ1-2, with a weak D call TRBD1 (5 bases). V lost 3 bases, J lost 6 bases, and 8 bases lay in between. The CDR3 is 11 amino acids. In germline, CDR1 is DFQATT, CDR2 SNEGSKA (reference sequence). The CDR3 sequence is CSASLGDGYTF. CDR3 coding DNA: TGCAGTGCTAGTTTGGGGGATGGCTACACCTTC.

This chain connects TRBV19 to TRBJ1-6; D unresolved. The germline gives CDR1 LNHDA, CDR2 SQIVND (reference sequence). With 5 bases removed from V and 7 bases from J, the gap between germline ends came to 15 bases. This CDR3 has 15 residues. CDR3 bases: TGTGCCAGTAGTCCAGACAAAGGGTGGAATTCACCCCTCCACTTT. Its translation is CASSPDKGWNSPLHF.

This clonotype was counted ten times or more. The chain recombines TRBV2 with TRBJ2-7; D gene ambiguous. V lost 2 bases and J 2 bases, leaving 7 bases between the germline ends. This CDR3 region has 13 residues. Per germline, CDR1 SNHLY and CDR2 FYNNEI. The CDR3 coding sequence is TGTGCCAGCAGTGAATCCATAACCTACGAGCAGTACTTC. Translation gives CASSESITYEQYF. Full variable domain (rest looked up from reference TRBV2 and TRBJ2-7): EPEVTQTPSHQVTQMGQEVILRCVPISNHLYFYWYRQILGQKVEFLVSFYNNEISEKSEIFDDQFSVERPDGSNFTLKIRSTKLEDSAMYFCASSESITYEQYFGPGTRLTVT.

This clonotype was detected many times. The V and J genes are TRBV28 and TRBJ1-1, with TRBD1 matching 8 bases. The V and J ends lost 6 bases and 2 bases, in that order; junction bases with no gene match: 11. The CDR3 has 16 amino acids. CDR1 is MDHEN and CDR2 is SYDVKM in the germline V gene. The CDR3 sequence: CASSPARGQDNTEAFF. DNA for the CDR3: TGTGCCAGCAGCCCAGCCAGGGGACAGGACAACACTGAAGCTTTCTTT. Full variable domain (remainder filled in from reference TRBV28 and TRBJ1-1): DVKVTQSSRYLVKRTGEKVFLECVQDMDHENMFWYRQDPGLGLRLIYFSYDVKMKEKGDIPEGYSVSREKKERFSLILESASTNQTSMYLCASSPARGQDNTEAFFGQGTRLTVV.